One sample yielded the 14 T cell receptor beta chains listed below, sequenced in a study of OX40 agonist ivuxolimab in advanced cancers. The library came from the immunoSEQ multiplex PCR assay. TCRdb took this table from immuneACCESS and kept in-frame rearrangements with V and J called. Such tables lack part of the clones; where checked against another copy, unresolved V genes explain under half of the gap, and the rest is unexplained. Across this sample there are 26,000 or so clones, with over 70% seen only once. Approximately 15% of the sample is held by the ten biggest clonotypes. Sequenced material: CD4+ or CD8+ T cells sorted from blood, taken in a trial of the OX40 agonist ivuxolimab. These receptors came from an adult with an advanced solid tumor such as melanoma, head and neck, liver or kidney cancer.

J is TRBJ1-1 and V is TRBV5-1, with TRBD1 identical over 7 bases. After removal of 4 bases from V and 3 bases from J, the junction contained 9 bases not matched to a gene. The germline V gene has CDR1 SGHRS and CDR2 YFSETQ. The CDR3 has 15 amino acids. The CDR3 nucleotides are TGCGCCAGCAGCAGGCAGGGGGAATGGGACACTGAAGCTTTCTTT. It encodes CASSRQGEWDTEAFF.

The CDR3 nucleotides read TGTGCCAGCAGCTTAAGTGCGGGATCCTTATCATACGAGCAGTACTTC. Encoded protein: CASSLSAGSLSYEQYF. The gene calls are TRBV7-2 and TRBJ2-5; D possibly corresponds to TRBD2 (6 bases). The end of the DNA aligns better with TRBJ2-7, so the J call may be wrong. The CDR3 loop spans 16 amino acids. The germline V gene encodes CDR1 SGHTA and CDR2 FQGNSA.

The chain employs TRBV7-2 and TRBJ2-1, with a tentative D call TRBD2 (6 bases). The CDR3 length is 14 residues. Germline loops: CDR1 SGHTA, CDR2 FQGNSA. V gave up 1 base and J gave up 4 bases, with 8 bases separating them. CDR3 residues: CASSLDGGYNEQFF. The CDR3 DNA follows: TGTGCCAGCAGCTTAGACGGGGGATACAATGAGCAGTTCTTC.

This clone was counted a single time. Written as DNA, the CDR3 is TGCGCCAGCAGTTCAGGACAGGCGGGGGAAAACATTCAGTACTTC. This translates into CASSSGQAGENIQYF. The chain joins TRBV10-1 to TRBJ2-4; D could derive from TRBD1 or TRBD2 (7 bases each). The CDR3 is 15 residues long. V lost 5 bases to trimming and J lost 5 bases, with 16 bases between them. Germline loops: CDR1 WNHNN, CDR2 SYGVQD (reference sequence).

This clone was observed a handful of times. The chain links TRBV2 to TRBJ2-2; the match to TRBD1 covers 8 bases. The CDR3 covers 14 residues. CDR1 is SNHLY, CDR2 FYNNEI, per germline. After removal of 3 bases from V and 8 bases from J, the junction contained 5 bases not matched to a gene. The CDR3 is CASSEQGADGELFF. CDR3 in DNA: TGTGCCAGCAGTGAGCAGGGGGCGGATGGGGAGCTGTTTTTT.

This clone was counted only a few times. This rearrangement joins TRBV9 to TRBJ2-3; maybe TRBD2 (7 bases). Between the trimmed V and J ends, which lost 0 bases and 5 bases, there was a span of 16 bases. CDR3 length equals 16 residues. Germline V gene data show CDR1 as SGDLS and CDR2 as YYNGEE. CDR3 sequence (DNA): TGTGCCAGCAGCGTAGCTACAGGCGGGGGCGAAGATACGCAGTATTTT. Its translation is CASSVATGGGEDTQYF.

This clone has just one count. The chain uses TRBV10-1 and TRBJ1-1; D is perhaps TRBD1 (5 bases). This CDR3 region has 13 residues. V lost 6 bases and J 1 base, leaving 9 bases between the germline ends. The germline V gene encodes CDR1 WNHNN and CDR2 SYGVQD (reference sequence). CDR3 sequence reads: CASRIRENTEAFF. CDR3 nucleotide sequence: TGCGCCAGCAGAATCAGGGAGAACACTGAAGCTTTCTTT.

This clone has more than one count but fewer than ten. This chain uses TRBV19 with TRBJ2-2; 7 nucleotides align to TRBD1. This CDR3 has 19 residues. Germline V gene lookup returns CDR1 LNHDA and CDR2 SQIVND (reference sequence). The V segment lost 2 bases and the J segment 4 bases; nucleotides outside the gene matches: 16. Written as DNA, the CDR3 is TGTGCCAGTAGTATAAATGAGTTCATGGGGACAGAAATCACCGGGGAGCTGTTTTTT. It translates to CASSINEFMGTEITGELFF. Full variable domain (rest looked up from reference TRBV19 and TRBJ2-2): DGGITQSPKYLFRKEGQNVTLSCEQNLNHDAMYWYRQDPGQGLRLIYYSQIVNDFQKGDIAEGYSVSREKKESFPLTVTSAQKNPTAFYLCASSINEFMGTEITGELFFGEGSRLTVL.

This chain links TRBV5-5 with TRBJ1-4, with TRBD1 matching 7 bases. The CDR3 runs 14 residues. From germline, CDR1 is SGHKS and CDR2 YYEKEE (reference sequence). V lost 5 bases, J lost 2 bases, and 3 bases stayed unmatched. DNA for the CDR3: TGTGCCAGCAGACAGACAGGGACTAATGAAAAACTGTTTTTT. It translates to CASRQTGTNEKLFF.

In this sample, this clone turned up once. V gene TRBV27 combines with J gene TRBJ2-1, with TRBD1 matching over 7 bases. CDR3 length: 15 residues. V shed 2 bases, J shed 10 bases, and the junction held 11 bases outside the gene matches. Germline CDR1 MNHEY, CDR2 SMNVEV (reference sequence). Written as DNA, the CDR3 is TGTGCCAGCAGTTTAACCCCTGACAGGGCCCGGGAGCAGTTCTTC. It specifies CASSLTPDRAREQFF.

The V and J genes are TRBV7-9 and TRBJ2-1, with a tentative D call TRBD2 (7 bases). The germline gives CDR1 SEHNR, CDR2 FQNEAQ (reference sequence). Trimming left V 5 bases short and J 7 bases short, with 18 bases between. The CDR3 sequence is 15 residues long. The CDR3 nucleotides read TGTGCCAGCAGCCGCCTTGGGGGGGGCAGGAATGAGCAGTTCTTC. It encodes CASSRLGGGRNEQFF.

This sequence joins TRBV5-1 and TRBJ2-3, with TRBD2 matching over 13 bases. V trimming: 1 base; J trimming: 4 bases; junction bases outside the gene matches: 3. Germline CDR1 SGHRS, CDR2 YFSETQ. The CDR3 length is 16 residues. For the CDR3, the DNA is TGCGCCAGCAGCTTGACTAGCGGGGGGGGCGCAGATACGCAGTATTTT. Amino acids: CASSLTSGGGADTQYF.

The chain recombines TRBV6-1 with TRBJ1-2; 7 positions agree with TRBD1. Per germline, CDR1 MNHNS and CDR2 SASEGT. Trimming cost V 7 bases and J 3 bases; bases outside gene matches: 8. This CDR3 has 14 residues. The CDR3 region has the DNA TGTGCCAGCATGGAAGGGACAGCCTACTATGGCTACACCTTC. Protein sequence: CASMEGTAYYGYTF.

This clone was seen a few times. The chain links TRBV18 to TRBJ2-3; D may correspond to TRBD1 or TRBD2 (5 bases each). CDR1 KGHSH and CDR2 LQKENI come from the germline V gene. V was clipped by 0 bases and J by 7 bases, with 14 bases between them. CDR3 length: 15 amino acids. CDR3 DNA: TGTGCCAGCTCACCACCGCAAATAGAGGGGAATACGCAGTATTTT. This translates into CASSPPQIEGNTQYF.